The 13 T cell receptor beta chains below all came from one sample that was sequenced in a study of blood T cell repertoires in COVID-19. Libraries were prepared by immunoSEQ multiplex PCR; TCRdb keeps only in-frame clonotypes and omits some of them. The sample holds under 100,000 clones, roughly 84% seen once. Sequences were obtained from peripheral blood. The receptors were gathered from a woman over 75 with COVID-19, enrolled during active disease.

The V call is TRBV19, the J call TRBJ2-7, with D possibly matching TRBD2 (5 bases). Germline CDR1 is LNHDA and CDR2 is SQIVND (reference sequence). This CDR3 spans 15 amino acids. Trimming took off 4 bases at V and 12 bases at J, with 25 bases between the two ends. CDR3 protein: CASSTNWDTSSGSYF. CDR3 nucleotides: TGTGCCAGTAGTACCAATTGGGATACCTCTTCGGGGTCGTACTTC.

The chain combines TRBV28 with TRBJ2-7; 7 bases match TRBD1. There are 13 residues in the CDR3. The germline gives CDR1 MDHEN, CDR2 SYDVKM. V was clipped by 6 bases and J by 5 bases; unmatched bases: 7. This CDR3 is CASRETGIHEQYF. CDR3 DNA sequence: TGTGCCAGCAGAGAGACAGGGATCCACGAGCAGTACTTC.

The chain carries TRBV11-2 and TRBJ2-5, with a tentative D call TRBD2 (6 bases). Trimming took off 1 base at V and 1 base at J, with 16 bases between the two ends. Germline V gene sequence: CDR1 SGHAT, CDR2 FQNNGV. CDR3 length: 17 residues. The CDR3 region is CASSLAPGRGSQETQYF. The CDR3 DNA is TGTGCCAGCAGCTTAGCTCCAGGGCGGGGATCCCAAGAGACCCAGTACTTC.

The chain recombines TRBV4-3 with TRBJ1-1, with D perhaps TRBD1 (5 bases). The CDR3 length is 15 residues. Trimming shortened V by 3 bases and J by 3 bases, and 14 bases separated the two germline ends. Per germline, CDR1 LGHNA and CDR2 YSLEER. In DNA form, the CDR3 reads TGCGCCAGCAGCCAGAGGCGGGGGATGGACACTGAAGCTTTCTTT. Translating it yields CASSQRRGMDTEAFF.

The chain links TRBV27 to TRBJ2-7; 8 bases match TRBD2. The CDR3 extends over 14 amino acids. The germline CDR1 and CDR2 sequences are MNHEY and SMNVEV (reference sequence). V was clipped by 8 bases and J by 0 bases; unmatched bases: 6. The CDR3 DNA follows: TGTGCCAGCCAGACTAGCGCGAGCTCCTACGAGCAGTACTTC. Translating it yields CASQTSASSYEQYF.

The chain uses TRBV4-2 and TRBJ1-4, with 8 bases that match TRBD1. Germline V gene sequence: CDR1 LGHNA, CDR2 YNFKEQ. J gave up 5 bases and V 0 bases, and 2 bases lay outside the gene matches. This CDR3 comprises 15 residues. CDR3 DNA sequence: TGTGCCAGCAGCCAAGAGACAGGGGCGAATGAAAAACTGTTTTTT. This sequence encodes CASSQETGANEKLFF.

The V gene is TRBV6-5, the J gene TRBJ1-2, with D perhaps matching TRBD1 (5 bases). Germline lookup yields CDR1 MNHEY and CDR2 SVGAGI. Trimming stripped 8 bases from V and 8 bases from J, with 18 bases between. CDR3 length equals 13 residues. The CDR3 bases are TGTGCCAGCTTACCGGTGGGGGGGAAAGGCTACACCTTC. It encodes CASLPVGGKGYTF.

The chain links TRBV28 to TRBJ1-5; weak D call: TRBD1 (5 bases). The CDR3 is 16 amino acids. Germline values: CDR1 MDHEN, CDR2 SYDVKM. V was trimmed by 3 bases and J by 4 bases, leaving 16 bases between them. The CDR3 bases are TGTGCCAGCAGTTTGAGGGGAGGCGGTTATAATCAGCCCCAGCATTTT. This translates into CASSLRGGGYNQPQHF. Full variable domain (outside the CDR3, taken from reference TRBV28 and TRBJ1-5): DVKVTQSSRYLVKRTGEKVFLECVQDMDHENMFWYRQDPGLGLRLIYFSYDVKMKEKGDIPEGYSVSREKKERFSLILESASTNQTSMYLCASSLRGGGYNQPQHFGDGTRLSIL.

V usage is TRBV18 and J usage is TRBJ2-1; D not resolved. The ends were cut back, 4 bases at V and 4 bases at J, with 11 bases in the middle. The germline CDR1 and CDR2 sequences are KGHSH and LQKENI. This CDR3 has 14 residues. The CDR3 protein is CASSQSDWYNEQFF. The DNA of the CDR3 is TGTGCCAGCTCACAGTCAGACTGGTACAATGAGCAGTTCTTC.

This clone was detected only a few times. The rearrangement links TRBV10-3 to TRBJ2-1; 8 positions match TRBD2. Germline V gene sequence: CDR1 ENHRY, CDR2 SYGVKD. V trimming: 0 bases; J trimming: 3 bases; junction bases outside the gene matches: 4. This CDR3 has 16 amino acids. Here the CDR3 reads CAISESGGEVYNEQFF. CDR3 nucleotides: TGTGCCATCAGTGAGTCCGGGGGGGAGGTCTACAATGAGCAGTTCTTC.

CDR3 amino acids: CATSNQGTETQYF. CDR3 sequence (DNA): TGTGCCACCAGTAATCAGGGGACAGAGACCCAGTACTTC. The chain combines TRBV24-1 with TRBJ2-5; a weak D match, TRBD1 (6 bases). The CDR3 is 13 residues long. Germline assignment: CDR1 KGHDR and CDR2 SFDVKD. V dropped 6 bases and J dropped 4 bases, with 11 bases sitting between them.

Here the CDR3 reads CASSPTGGYGNTIYF. CDR3 DNA sequence: TGTGCCAGCTCACCGACAGGGGGCTATGGAAACACCATATATTTT. The rearrangement joins TRBV18 to TRBJ1-3; 10 nucleotides match TRBD1. Looked up from germline, CDR1 is KGHSH and CDR2 is LQKENI. J gave up 3 bases and V 3 bases, and 2 bases lay outside the gene matches. The CDR3 runs 15 residues.

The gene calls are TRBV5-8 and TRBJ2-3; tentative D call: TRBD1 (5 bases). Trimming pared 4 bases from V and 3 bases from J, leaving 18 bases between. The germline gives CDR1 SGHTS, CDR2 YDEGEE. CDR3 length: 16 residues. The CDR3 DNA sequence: TGTGCCAGCAGCACGGTTCTCGGCAGGGTAACAGATACGCAGTATTTT. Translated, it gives CASSTVLGRVTDTQYF.